This TCR beta chain emerged from a study of blood T cell repertoires in COVID-19. About the study: Samples taken during acute and convalescent COVID-19 were collected in the United States, Italy and Spain. PBMCs, B-cell-depleted T cells, or T cells were the source of the cDNA or gDNA that made up the material.

CDR1 and CDR2 (germline): MNHEY, SMNVEV (reference sequence). V shed 6 bases and J 5 bases; nucleotides not matched to a gene: 9. This CDR3 is 16 amino acids long. Seattle's cohort entered during active infection and was followed longitudinally. How the authors handled the data: Estimated nucleated cell counts came from reference gene primer amplification. Profiled with immunoSEQ multiplex PCR; TCRdb holds only in-frame clones, not every one. For V, J and clone size, that table is used; D and trimming come from the DNA. The sample consists of 410,000 or so clones, approximately 91% of them appearing once.

V and J are TRBV27 and TRBJ1-6, with TRBD1 matching 8 bases. The receptor was isolated from a middle-aged woman with COVID-19, enrolled during active disease. The sequenced sample was peripheral blood. This CDR3 reads CASSPRQGFNNSPLHF. CDR3 nucleotide sequence: TGTGCCAGCAGCCCAAGACAGGGGTTTAATAATTCACCCCTCCACTTT.